The rows below give T cell receptor beta chains drawn from one sample of a study of blood T cell repertoires in COVID-19. Method: immunoSEQ multiplex PCR; TCRdb's copy keeps in-frame clones and lacks some. The profile shows about 190,000 clones, roughly 86% of them singletons. The sequencing sample was made of peripheral blood. These receptor sequences come from a woman aged 70-85 years with active or convalescent COVID-19. The CDR3 runs from the conserved cysteine through the conserved F or W. A D gene is named only where the DNA matches it firmly. Clone sizes are given selectively: once, few, many, or a class where the clone is expanded.

cdr3_length,clone_size,j_call,d_call,v_call,cdr3_aa,cdr3_nt
13,-,TRBJ1-1,-,TRBV2,CASKVAPPAEAFF,TGTGCCAGCAAGGTAGCCCCTCCGGCTGAAGCTTTCTTT
14,-,TRBJ2-3,-,TRBV5-1,CASSLGTITDTQYF,TGCGCCAGCAGCTTGGGGACAATTACAGATACGCAGTATTTT
16,-,TRBJ1-3,-,TRBV19,CASSPQGPTSGNTIYF,TGTGCCAGTAGCCCACAGGGACCCACCTCTGGAAACACCATATATTTT
15,-,TRBJ2-2,TRBD2,TRBV28,CASGRRELNTGELFF,TGTGCCAGCGGGAGGCGGGAGCTGAACACCGGGGAGCTGTTTTTT
15,-,TRBJ2-3,TRBD2,TRBV6-5,CASSSGLAGADTQYF,TGTGCCAGCAGCTCGGGACTAGCGGGAGCAGATACGCAGTATTTT
12,-,TRBJ2-3,-,TRBV5-1,CASRSGTDTQYF,TGCGCCAGCCGGAGCGGTACAGATACGCAGTATTTT
14,-,TRBJ2-7,TRBD1,TRBV5-1,CASSLRDSAPEQYF,TGCGCCAGCAGCTTGAGGGACAGTGCCCCCGAGCAGTACTTC
17,once,TRBJ2-3,-,TRBV5-8,CASNLSSRVTATDTQYF,TGTGCCAGCAACCTCTCGTCCCGGGTCACCGCCACAGATACGCAGTATTTT
14,-,TRBJ1-6,-,TRBV11-2,CASSLGTDNSPLHF,TGTGCCAGCAGCTTAGGAACGGATAATTCACCCCTCCACTTT
15,-,TRBJ2-3,-,TRBV3-1/TRBV3-2,CASSHPPGLTDTQYF,TGTGCCAGCAGCCACCCCCCCGGACTCACAGATACGCAGTATTTT
17,-,TRBJ2-1,-,TRBV7-2,CASSFSGTPSSYNEQFF,TGTGCCAGCAGCTTCTCCGGGACTCCGAGCTCCTACAATGAGCAGTTCTTC
15,-,TRBJ2-1,-,TRBV6-5,CASSRSGLGYNEQFF,TGTGCCAGCAGCCGGAGCGGCTTAGGCTACAATGAGCAGTTCTTC